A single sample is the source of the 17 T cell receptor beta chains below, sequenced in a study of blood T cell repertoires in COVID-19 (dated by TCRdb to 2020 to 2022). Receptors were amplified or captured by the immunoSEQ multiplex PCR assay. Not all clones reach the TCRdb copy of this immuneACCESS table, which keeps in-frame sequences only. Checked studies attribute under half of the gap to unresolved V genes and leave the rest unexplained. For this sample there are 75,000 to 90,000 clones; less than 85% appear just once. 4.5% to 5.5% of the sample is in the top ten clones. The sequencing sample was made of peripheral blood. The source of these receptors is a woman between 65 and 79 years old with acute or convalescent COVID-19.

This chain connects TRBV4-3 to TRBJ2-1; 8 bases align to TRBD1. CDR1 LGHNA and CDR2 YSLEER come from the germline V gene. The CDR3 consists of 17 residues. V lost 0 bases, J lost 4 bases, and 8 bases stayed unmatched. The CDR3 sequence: CASSQDLPGGSYNEQFF. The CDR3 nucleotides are TGCGCCAGCAGCCAAGATCTTCCAGGGGGCTCGTACAATGAGCAGTTCTTC.

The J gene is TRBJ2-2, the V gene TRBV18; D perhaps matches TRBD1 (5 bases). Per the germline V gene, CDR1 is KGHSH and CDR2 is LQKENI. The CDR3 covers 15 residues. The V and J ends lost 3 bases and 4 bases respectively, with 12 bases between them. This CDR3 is CASSPGTGRTGELFF. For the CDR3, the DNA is TGTGCCAGCTCACCCGGCACAGGTCGCACCGGGGAGCTGTTTTTT.

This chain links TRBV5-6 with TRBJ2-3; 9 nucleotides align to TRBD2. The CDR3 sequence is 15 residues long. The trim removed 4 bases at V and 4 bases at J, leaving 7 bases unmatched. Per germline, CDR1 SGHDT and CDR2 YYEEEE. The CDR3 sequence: CASSLSGGPADTQYF. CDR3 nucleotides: TGTGCCAGCAGCCTCAGCGGGGGGCCCGCAGATACGCAGTATTTT.

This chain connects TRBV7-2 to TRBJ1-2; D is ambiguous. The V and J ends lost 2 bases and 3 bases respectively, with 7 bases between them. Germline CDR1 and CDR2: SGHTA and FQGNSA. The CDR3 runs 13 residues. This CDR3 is CASSLTSDYGYTF. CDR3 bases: TGTGCCAGCAGCTTAACATCAGACTATGGCTACACCTTC.

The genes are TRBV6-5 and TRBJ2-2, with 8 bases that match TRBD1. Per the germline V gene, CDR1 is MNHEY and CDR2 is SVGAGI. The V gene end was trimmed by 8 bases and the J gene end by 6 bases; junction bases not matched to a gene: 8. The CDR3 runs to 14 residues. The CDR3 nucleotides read TGTGCCAGCCGACCCCAGGGGGCCGCCGGGGAGCTGTTTTTT. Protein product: CASRPQGAAGELFF.

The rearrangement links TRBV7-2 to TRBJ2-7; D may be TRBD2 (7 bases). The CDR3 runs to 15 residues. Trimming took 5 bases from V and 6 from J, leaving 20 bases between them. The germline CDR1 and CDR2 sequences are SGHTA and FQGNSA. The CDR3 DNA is TGTGCCAGCAGCCCGGCGGCGGCGGGGGCTGTCGAGCAGTACTTC. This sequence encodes CASSPAAAGAVEQYF.

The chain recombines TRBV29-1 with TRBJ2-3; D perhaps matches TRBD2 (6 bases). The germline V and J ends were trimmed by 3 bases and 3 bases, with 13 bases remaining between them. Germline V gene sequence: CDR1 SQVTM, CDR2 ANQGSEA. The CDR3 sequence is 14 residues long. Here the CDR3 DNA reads TGCAGCGTTGATTCGGGCGCGGGGACAGATACGCAGTATTTT. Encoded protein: CSVDSGAGTDTQYF.

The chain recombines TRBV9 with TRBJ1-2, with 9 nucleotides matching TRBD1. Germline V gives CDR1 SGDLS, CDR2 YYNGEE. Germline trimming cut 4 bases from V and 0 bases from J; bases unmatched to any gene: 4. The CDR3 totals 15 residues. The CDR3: CASSPRQGANYGYTF. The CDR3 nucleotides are TGTGCCAGCAGCCCCCGACAGGGGGCTAACTATGGCTACACCTTC.

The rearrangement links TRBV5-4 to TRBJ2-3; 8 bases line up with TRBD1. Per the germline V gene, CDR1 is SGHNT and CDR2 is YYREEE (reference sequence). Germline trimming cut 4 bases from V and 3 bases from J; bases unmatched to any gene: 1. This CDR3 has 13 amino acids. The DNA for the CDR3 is TGTGCCAGCAGCCGACAGGGGACAGATACGCAGTATTTT. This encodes CASSRQGTDTQYF.

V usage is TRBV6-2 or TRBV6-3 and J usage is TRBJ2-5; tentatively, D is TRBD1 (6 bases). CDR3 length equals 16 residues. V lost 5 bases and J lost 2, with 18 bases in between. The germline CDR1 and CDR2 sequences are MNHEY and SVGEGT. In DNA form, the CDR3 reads TGTGCCAGCAGTCGGACTCTCAGGGGTTTTCAAGAGACCCAGTACTTC. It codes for CASSRTLRGFQETQYF.

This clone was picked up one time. CDR3 amino acids: CASTAGFMNTEAFF. CDR3 nucleotide sequence: TGTGCCAGCACGGCAGGGTTCATGAACACTGAAGCTTTCTTT. V gene TRBV6-5 combines with J gene TRBJ1-1; weak D call: TRBD1 (5 bases). Germline assignment: CDR1 MNHEY and CDR2 SVGAGI. Trimming stripped 7 bases from V and 0 bases from J, with 12 bases between. The CDR3 is made up of 14 amino acids.

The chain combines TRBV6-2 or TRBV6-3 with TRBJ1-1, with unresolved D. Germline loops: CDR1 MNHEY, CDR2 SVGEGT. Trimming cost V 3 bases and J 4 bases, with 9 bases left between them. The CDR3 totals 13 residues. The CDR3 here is CASSYAVTTEAFF. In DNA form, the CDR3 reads TGTGCCAGCAGTTATGCAGTAACCACTGAAGCTTTCTTT.

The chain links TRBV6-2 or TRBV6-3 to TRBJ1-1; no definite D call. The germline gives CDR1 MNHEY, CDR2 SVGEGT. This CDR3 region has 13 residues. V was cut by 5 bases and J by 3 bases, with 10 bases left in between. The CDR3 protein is CASSTAAYTEAFF. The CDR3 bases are TGTGCCAGCAGTACCGCGGCCTACACTGAAGCTTTCTTT.

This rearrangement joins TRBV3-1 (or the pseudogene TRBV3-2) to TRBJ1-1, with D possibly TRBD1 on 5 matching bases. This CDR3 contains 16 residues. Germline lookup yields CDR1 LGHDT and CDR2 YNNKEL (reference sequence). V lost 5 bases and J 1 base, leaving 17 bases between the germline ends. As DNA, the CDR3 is TGTGCCAGCAGCGGGGCCCCCGGGGGAAAGAACACTGAAGCTTTCTTT. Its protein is CASSGAPGGKNTEAFF.

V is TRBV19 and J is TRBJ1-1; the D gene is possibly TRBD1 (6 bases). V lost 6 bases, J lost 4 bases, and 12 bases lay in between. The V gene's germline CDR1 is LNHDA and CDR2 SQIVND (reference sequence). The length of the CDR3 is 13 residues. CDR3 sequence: CASRAQGGTEAFF. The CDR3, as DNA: TGTGCCAGTAGGGCACAGGGCGGCACTGAAGCTTTCTTT.

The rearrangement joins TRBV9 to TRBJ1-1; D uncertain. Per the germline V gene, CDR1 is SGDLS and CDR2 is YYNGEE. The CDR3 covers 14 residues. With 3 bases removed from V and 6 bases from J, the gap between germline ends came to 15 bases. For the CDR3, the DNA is TGTGCCAGCAGCGCCCCCTCCCGGGAGGCTGAAGCTTTCTTT. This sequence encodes CASSAPSREAEAFF.

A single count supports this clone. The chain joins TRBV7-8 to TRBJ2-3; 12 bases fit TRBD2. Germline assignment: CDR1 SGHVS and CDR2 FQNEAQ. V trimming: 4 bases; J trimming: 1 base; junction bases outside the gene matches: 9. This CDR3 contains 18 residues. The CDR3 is CASSSFLTSGGRTDTQYF. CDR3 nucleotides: TGTGCCAGCAGCTCCTTCCTTACTAGCGGGGGGCGCACAGATACGCAGTATTTT. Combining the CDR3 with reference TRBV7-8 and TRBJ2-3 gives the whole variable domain GAGVSQSPRYKVAKRGQDVALRCDPISGHVSLFWYQQALGQGPEFLTYFQNEAQLDKSGLPSDRFFAERPEGSVSTLKIQRTQQEDSAVYLCASSSFLTSGGRTDTQYFGPGTRLTVL.